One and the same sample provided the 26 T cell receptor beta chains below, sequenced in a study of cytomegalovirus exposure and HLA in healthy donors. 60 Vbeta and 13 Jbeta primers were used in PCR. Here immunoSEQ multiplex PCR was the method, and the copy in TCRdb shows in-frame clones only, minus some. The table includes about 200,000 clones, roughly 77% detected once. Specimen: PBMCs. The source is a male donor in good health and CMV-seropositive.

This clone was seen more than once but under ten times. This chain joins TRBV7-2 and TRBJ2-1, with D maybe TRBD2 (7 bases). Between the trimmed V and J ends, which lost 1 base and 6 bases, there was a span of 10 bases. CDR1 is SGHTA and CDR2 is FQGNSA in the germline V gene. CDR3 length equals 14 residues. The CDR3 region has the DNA TGTGCCAGCAGCTTAGTCGGGGGGCCCAATGAGCAGTTCTTC. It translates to CASSLVGGPNEQFF.

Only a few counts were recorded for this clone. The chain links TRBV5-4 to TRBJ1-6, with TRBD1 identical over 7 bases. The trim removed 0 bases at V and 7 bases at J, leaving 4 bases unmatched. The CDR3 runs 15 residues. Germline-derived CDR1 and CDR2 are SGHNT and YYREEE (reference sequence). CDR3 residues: CASSLGQGVNSPLHF. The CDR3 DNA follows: TGTGCCAGCAGCTTGGGCCAGGGGGTCAATTCACCCCTCCACTTT. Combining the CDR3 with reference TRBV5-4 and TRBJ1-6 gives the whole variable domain ETGVTQSPTHLIKTRGQQVTLRCSSQSGHNTVSWYQQALGQGPQFIFQYYREEENGRGNFPPRFSGLQFPNYSSELNVNALELDDSALYLCASSLGQGVNSPLHFGNGTRLTVT.

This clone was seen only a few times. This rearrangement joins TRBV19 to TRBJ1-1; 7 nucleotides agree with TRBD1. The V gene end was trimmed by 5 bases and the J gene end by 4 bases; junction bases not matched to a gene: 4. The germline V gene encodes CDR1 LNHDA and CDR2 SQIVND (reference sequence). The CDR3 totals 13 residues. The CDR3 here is CASSRQGTTEAFF. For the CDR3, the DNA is TGTGCCAGTAGTCGACAGGGTACCACTGAAGCTTTCTTT.

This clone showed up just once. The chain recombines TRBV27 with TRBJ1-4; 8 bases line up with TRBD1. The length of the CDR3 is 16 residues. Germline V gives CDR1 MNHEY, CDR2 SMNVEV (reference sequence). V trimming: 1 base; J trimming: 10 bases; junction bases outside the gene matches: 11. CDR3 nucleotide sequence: TGTGCCAGCAGTTTATATTCAGGGGGCGCCGATCGAAAACTGTTTTTT. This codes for CASSLYSGGADRKLFF.

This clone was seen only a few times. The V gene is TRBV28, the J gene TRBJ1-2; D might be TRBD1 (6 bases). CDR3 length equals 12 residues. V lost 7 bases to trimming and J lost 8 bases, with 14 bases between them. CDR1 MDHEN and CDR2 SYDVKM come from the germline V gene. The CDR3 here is CASISGGGGYTF. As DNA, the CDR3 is TGTGCCAGCATAAGTGGGGGCGGCGGCTACACCTTC.

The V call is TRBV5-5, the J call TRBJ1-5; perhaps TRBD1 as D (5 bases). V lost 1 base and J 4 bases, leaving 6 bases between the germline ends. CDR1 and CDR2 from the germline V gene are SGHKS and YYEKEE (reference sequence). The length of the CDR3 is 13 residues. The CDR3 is CASSLSGNQPQHF. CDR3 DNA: TGTGCCAGCAGCTTGTCAGGGAATCAGCCCCAGCATTTT.

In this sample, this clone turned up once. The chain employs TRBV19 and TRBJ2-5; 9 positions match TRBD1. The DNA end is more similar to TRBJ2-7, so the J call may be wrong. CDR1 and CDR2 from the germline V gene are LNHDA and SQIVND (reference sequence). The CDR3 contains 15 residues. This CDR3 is CASQGGQGASYEQYF. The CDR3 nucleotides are TGTGCCAGTCAGGGGGGACAGGGCGCATCCTACGAGCAGTACTTC.

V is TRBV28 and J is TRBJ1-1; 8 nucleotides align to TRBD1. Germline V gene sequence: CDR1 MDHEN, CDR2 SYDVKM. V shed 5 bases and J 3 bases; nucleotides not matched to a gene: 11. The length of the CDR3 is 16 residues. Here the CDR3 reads CASSTAGGAVYTEAFF. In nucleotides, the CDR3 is TGTGCCAGCAGTACTGCAGGGGGCGCAGTTTACACTGAAGCTTTCTTT.

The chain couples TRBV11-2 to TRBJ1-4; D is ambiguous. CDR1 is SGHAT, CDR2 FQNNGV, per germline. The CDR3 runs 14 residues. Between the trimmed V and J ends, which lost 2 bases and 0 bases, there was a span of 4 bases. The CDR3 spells CASSLRATNEKLFF. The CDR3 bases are TGTGCCAGCAGCTTACGAGCAACTAATGAAAAACTGTTTTTT.

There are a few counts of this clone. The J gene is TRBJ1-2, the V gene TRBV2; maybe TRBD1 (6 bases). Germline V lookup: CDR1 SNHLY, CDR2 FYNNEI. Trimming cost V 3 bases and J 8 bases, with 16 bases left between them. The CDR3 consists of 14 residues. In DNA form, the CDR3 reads TGTGCCAGCAGTGATAGGGGGATCGGTCCGGGCTACACCTTC. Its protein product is CASSDRGIGPGYTF.

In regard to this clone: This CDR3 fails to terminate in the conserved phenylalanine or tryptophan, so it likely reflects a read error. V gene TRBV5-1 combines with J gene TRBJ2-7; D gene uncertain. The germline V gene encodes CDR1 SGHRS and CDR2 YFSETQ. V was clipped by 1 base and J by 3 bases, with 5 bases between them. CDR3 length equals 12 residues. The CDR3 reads CASSLMGYEQYS. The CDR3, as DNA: TGCGCCAGCAGCTTGATGGGCTACGAGCAGTACTCC.

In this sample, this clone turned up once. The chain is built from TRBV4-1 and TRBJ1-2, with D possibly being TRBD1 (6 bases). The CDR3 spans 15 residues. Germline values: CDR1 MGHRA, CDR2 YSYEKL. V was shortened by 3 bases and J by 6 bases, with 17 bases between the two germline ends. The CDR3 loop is CASSHRDTALDGYTF. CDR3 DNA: TGCGCCAGCAGCCATAGGGACACTGCCCTCGATGGCTACACCTTC.

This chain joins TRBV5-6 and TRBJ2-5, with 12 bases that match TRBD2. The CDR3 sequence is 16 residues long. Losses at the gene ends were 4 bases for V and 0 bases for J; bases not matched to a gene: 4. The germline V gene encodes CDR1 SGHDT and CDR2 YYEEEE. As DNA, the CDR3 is TGTGCCAGCAGCCCTGGACTAGCGGGGTACCAAGAGACCCAGTACTTC. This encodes CASSPGLAGYQETQYF.

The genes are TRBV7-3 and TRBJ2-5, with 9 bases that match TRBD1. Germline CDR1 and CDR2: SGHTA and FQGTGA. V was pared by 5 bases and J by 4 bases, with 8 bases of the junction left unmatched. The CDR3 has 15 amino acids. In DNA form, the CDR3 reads TGTGCCAGCAGCGTACAGGGGGCAAGGCGAGAGACCCAGTACTTC. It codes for CASSVQGARRETQYF.

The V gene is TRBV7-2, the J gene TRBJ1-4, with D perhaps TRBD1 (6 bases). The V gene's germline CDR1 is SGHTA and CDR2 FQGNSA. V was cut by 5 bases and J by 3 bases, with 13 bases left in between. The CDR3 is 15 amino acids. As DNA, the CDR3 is TGTGCCAGCAGCGGGCAGGGGCGAGCTAATGAAAAACTGTTTTTT. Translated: CASSGQGRANEKLFF.

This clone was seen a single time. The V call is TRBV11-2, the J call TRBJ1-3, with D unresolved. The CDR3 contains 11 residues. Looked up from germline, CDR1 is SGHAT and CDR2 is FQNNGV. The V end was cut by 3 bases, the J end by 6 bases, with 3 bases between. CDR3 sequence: CASSFLNTIYF. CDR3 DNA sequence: TGTGCCAGCAGCTTCCTAAACACCATATATTTT.

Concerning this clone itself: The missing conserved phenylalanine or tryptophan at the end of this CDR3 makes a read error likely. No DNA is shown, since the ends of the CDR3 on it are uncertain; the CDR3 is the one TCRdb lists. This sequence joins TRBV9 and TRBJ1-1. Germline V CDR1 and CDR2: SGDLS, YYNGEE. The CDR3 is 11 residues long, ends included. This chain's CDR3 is CASSGREAWHV.

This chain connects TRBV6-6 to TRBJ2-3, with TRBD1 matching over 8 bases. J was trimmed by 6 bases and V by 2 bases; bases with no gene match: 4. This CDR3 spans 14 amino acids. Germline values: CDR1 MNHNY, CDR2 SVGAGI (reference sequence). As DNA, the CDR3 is TGTGCCAGCAGTTACACGGGACAGGACGATACGCAGTATTTT. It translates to CASSYTGQDDTQYF.

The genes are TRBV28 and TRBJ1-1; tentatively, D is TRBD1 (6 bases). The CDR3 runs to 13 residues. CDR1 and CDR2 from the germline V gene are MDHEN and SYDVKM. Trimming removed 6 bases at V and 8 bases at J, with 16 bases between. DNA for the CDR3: TGTGCCAGCAGAATAACGCAGGGGAAGGAAGCTTTCTTT. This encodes CASRITQGKEAFF.

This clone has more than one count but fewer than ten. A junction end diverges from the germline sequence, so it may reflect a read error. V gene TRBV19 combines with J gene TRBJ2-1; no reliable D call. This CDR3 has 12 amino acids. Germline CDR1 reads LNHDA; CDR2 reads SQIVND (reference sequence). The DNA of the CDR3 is TGTGCCAGTAGTAATGTGGGCAATGAGCAGCTCTTC. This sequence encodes CASSNVGNEQLF.

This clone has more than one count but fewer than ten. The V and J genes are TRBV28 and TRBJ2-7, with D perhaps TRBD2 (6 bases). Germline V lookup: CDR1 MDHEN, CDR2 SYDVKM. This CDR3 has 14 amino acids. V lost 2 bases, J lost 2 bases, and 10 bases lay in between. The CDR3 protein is CASSLLGGTYEQYF. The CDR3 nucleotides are TGTGCCAGCAGTTTACTGGGCGGGACCTACGAGCAGTACTTC.

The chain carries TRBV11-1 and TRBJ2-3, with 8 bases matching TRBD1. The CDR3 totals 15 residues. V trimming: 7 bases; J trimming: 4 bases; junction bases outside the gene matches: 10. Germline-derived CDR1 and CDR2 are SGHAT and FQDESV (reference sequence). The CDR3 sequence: CASNTDREEADTQYF. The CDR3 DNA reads TGTGCCAGCAATACGGACAGGGAGGAGGCAGATACGCAGTATTTT. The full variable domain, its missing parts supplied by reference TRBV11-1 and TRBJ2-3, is EAEVAQSPRYKITEKSQAVAFWCDPISGHATLYWYRQILGQGPELLVQFQDESVVDDSQLPKDRFSAERLKGVDSTLKIQPAELGDSAMYLCASNTDREEADTQYFGPGTRLTVL.

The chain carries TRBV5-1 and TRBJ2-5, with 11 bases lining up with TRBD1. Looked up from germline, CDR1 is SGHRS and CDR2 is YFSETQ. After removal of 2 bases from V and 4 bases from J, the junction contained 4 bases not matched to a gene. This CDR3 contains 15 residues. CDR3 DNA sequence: TGCGCCAGCAGCTTCCCCGGGACAGGGGGAGAGACCCAGTACTTC. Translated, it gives CASSFPGTGGETQYF.

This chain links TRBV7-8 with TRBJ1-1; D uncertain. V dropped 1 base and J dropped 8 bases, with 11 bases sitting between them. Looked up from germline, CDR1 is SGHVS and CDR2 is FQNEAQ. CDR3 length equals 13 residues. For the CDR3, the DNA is TGTGCCAGCAGCTTAGATTTGGCAGGAGAAGCTTTCTTT. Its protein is CASSLDLAGEAFF.

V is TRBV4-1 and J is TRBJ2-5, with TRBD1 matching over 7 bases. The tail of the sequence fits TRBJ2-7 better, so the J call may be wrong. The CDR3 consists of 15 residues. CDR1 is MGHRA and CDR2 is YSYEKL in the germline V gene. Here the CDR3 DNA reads TGCGCCAGCAGTCCCGGGGCCGGGACAGCCTACGAGCAGTACTTC. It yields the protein CASSPGAGTAYEQYF.

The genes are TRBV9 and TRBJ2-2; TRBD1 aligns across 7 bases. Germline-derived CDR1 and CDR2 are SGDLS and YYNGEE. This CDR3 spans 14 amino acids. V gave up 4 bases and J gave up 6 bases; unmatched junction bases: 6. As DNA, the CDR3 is TGTGCCAGCAGCTTCGGACAGGAAGCCGGGGAGCTGTTTTTT. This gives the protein CASSFGQEAGELFF. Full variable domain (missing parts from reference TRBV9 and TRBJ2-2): DSGVTQTPKHLITATGQRVTLRCSPRSGDLSVYWYQQSLDQGLQFLIQYYNGEERAKGNILERFSAQQFPDLHSELNLSSLELGDSALYFCASSFGQEAGELFFGEGSRLTVL.